This T cell receptor (beta chain) was retrieved from a study of T cell changes during pregnancy in multiple sclerosis. Germline V lookup: CDR1 LNHDA, CDR2 SQIVND (reference sequence). The CDR3 is 13 amino acids. V was shortened by 4 bases and J by 2 bases, with 6 bases between the two germline ends. Method: immunoSEQ multiplex PCR; TCRdb's copy keeps in-frame clones and lacks some. The data show some 42,000 clones, more than 85% seen once. Specimen: CD4+ T cells from peripheral blood mononuclear cells, collected in the third trimester of pregnancy. The chain employs TRBV19 and TRBJ1-5, with unresolved D. This receptor was identified in a female donor with multiple sclerosis, enrolled in a pregnancy study. The CDR3 sequence: CASSNRGNQPQHF. CDR3 DNA: TGTGCCAGTAGTAACCGGGGCAATCAGCCCCAGCATTTT.